The 25 T cell receptor beta chains reported below all come from one sample, sequenced in a study of Graves' ophthalmopathy and Graves' hyperthyroidism. Amplification of TCR beta CDR3 regions used RNA transcripts. HTBI primers served in a first-round RT-PCR, which a second-round multiplex PCR followed. One entry per CDR3 protein results from TCRdb running MiXCR on the multiplex PCR reads. Among more than 1,000,000 distinct CDR3 sequences, less than 45% were seen once, and the ten largest hold around 10%. Sequencing was carried out using peripheral blood or thyroid tissue (not recorded which). These receptors were collected from an adult man with Graves' hyperthyroidism.

This clonotype was seen many times. J is TRBJ2-7 and V is TRBV20-1; TRBD1 agrees at 11 bases. CDR1 is DFQATT and CDR2 is SNEGSKA in the germline V gene (reference sequence). There are 15 residues in the CDR3. V shed 1 base, J shed 2 bases, and the junction held 4 bases outside the gene matches. CDR3 amino acids: CSARAGTGGAYEQYF. CDR3 nucleotides: TGCAGTGCTAGAGCTGGGACAGGGGGGGCCTACGAGCAGTACTTC.

The table lists this clonotype with many counts. This chain connects TRBV7-9 to TRBJ1-3; D remains ambiguous. Germline V CDR1 and CDR2: SEHNR, FQNEAQ (reference sequence). The V end lost 5 bases, the J end lost 0 bases, and 17 bases lay between the germline ends. The CDR3 contains 17 residues. CDR3 amino acids: CASSPKRGSNSGNTIYF. The CDR3 DNA reads TGTGCCAGCAGCCCCAAGAGAGGGTCCAACTCTGGAAACACCATATATTTT.

V and J are TRBV6-5 and TRBJ1-2, with 7 bases aligning to TRBD1. The V and J ends lost 6 bases and 8 bases, in that order; junction bases with no gene match: 12. Germline V CDR1 and CDR2: MNHEY, SVGAGI. The CDR3 spans 14 residues. The CDR3 loop reads CASSLSTGIVGYTF. CDR3 nucleotide sequence: TGTGCCAGCAGCCTTTCGACAGGGATAGTAGGCTACACCTTC.

The chain combines TRBV2 with TRBJ1-5; D gene uncertain. CDR1 and CDR2 (germline): SNHLY, FYNNEI. Trimming removed 0 bases at V and 7 bases at J, with 10 bases between. There are 14 residues in the CDR3. The CDR3 nucleotides read TGTGCCAGCAGTGAAGCAGGGAGGGAACAGCCCCAGCATTTT. It is translated as CASSEAGREQPQHF.

The chain uses TRBV18 and TRBJ2-2, with TRBD2 matching over 8 bases. CDR3 length: 15 residues. Germline trimming cut 6 bases from V and 2 bases from J; bases unmatched to any gene: 5. CDR1 is KGHSH and CDR2 is LQKENI in the germline V gene. The chain's CDR3 is CASSQRERNTGELFF. The CDR3 coding sequence is TGTGCCAGCTCCCAGCGGGAGAGAAACACCGGGGAGCTGTTTTTT.

The V and J genes are TRBV25-1 and TRBJ2-7; possible D gene TRBD1, 6 bases. Per germline, CDR1 MGHDK and CDR2 SYGVNS. The V and J ends lost 5 bases and 3 bases respectively, with 14 bases between them. The CDR3 contains 14 residues. DNA for the CDR3: TGTGCCAGCAGTCCCGGGACACTCTACTACGAGCAGTACTTC. Amino acid sequence: CASSPGTLYYEQYF.

The V and J genes are TRBV7-6 and TRBJ2-5; possibly TRBD2 for D (5 bases). CDR1 is SGHVS and CDR2 is FNYEAQ in the germline V gene. The ends were cut back, 2 bases at V and 5 bases at J, with 18 bases in the middle. The CDR3 sequence is 16 residues long. This CDR3 reads CASSLSWTEGRETQYF. The DNA for the CDR3 is TGTGCCAGCAGCTTATCCTGGACCGAGGGAAGGGAGACCCAGTACTTC.

Ten or more counts support this clonotype. This chain links TRBV27 with TRBJ1-5; the D gene is possibly TRBD1 (5 bases). Germline V lookup: CDR1 MNHEY, CDR2 SMNVEV (reference sequence). The CDR3 sequence is 16 residues long. Trimming removed 5 bases from V and 2 bases from J, with 16 bases in between. The CDR3 DNA reads as TGTGCCAGCAGTACTAAGATAATGGGGGGCAATCAGCCCCAGCATTTT. Amino acid sequence: CASSTKIMGGNQPQHF.

This clonotype was recorded many times. The chain is built from TRBV20-1 and TRBJ1-5; 7 positions match TRBD1. Per the germline V gene, CDR1 is DFQATT and CDR2 is SNEGSKA (reference sequence). This CDR3 region has 16 residues. The V segment lost 3 bases and the J segment 5 bases; nucleotides outside the gene matches: 13. The CDR3 sequence: CSASYVLTGKDQPQHF. The DNA for the CDR3 is TGCAGTGCTAGTTATGTGCTGACAGGGAAGGATCAGCCCCAGCATTTT.

The chain is built from TRBV9 and TRBJ2-7; D gene unclear. CDR3 length equals 12 residues. Per germline, CDR1 SGDLS and CDR2 YYNGEE. The ends were cut back, 4 bases at V and 9 bases at J, with 14 bases in the middle. CDR3 residues: CASSTQTAGQYF. CDR3 nucleotide sequence: TGTGCCAGCAGCACCCAGACCGCCGGGCAGTACTTC.

This clonotype showed up just once. V usage is TRBV10-3 and J usage is TRBJ2-5, with 8 bases matching TRBD2. Germline V gene sequence: CDR1 ENHRY, CDR2 SYGVKD. The CDR3 spans 14 residues. The trim removed 5 bases at V and 1 base at J, leaving 3 bases unmatched. CDR3 amino acids: CAISLLAVQETQYF. In DNA form, the CDR3 reads TGTGCCATCAGTCTACTAGCGGTCCAAGAGACCCAGTACTTC.

The gene calls are TRBV6-2 or TRBV6-3 and TRBJ1-5; no clear D. CDR1 is MNHEY, CDR2 SVGEGT, per germline. The CDR3 is made up of 14 amino acids. The ends were cut back, 5 bases at V and 6 bases at J, with 14 bases in the middle. The CDR3 region has the DNA TGTGCCAGCAGTGTCCTGGGGATCCGTCAGCCCCAGCATTTT. Protein sequence: CASSVLGIRQPQHF.

About this clonotype itself: A read error is likely, as this CDR3 ends without the conserved phenylalanine or tryptophan. No DNA is shown, since the ends of the CDR3 on it are uncertain; the CDR3 is the one TCRdb lists. The chain carries TRBV7-2 and TRBJ1-2; TRBD1, the table's D call, was not compared with the DNA. Germline assignment: CDR1 SGHTA and CDR2 FQGNSA. Including both end residues, the CDR3 is 13 amino acids long. This CDR3 reads CASSLKPGTGHTL.

This clonotype was observed at least ten times. This chain connects TRBV20-1 to TRBJ1-2; unclear D gene. The length of the CDR3 is 13 residues. Germline V CDR1 and CDR2: DFQATT, SNEGSKA (reference sequence). V was pared by 3 bases and J by 4 bases, with 12 bases between. The CDR3 loop reads CSASGDKLYGYTF. The CDR3 nucleotides read TGCAGTGCTAGCGGCGACAAGCTCTATGGCTACACCTTC.

This clonotype was detected ten times or more. This chain uses TRBV2 with TRBJ1-5; D is perhaps TRBD1 (6 bases). V was clipped by 4 bases and J by 5 bases, with 12 bases between them. This CDR3 region has 14 residues. Germline CDR1 reads SNHLY; CDR2 reads FYNNEI. CDR3 loop: CASSAGAGYQPQHF. In DNA form, the CDR3 reads TGTGCCAGCAGTGCGGGGGCAGGTTATCAGCCCCAGCATTTT.

The CDR3: CASVTQRLYGYTF. The CDR3 DNA reads as TGTGCCAGCGTTACCCAGCGACTCTATGGCTACACCTTC. V is TRBV7-6 and J is TRBJ1-2, with no clear D. The CDR3 has 13 residues. CDR1 is SGHVS, CDR2 FNYEAQ, per germline. Trimming shortened V by 8 bases and J by 4 bases, and 14 bases separated the two germline ends.

To note about this clonotype: A much larger clone sits a single nucleotide away, making a read error possible. In nucleotides, the CDR3 is TGTGCCAGTAGCGTCCGGGGCAGGACCTACGAGCAGTACTTC. It is translated as CASSVRGRTYEQYF. The chain has TRBV19 and TRBJ2-7; D is tentatively TRBD1 or TRBD2 (5 bases each). The V end lost 6 bases, the J end lost 2 bases, and 14 bases lay between the germline ends. This CDR3 comprises 14 residues. Germline-derived CDR1 and CDR2 are LNHDA and SQIVND (reference sequence).

The chain joins TRBV12-3 or TRBV12-4 to TRBJ2-7; 13 positions agree with TRBD2. J was trimmed by 1 base and V by 5 bases; bases with no gene match: 8. This CDR3 spans 17 amino acids. DNA for the CDR3: TGTGCCAGCAGTCCAGGACTAGCGGGAGTGAGGTCCTACGAGCAGTACTTC. This sequence encodes CASSPGLAGVRSYEQYF.

This clonotype has a count of ten or more. The genes are TRBV5-1 and TRBJ1-6; 12 bases agree with TRBD1. The CDR3 totals 15 residues. Germline V gene sequence: CDR1 SGHRS, CDR2 YFSETQ. Trimming cost V 4 bases and J 19 bases; bases outside gene matches: 15. CDR3 nucleotides: TGCGCCAGCAGCGTGGAGGGACAGGGGGCCGATCGGTTTCACTTT. Its translation: CASSVEGQGADRFHF.

This clonotype was counted ten times or more. The CDR3 DNA is TGCGCCAGCAGCCCCCTACAAGACAGGGCCACTGAAGCTTTCTTT. This sequence encodes CASSPLQDRATEAFF. This chain joins TRBV5-1 and TRBJ1-1, with 7 positions matching TRBD1. This CDR3 is 15 amino acids long. After removal of 4 bases from V and 4 bases from J, the junction contained 10 bases not matched to a gene. Germline assignment: CDR1 SGHRS and CDR2 YFSETQ.

This clonotype has at least ten counts. This rearrangement joins TRBV20-1 to TRBJ1-1, with D unclear. The CDR3 consists of 12 residues. Per the germline V gene, CDR1 is DFQATT and CDR2 is SNEGSKA (reference sequence). With 3 bases removed from V and 0 bases from J, the gap between germline ends came to 5 bases. The CDR3 loop reads CSARGMNTEAFF. The DNA for the CDR3 is TGCAGTGCTAGGGGTATGAACACTGAAGCTTTCTTT.

This chain connects TRBV10-3 to TRBJ1-1; no clear D gene. CDR3 length: 13 amino acids. The germline CDR1 and CDR2 sequences are ENHRY and SYGVKD. Trimming removed 0 bases at V and 9 bases at J, with 11 bases between. The CDR3 region is CAISESFGLQAFF. The DNA for the CDR3 is TGTGCCATCAGTGAGTCGTTTGGACTCCAAGCTTTCTTT.

The chain couples TRBV6-2 or TRBV6-3 to TRBJ1-6; TRBD1 is a possible D gene (5 bases). Germline V lookup: CDR1 MNHEY, CDR2 SVGEGT. With 5 bases removed from V and 7 bases from J, the gap between germline ends came to 12 bases. CDR3 size: 14 residues. CDR3 sequence reads: CASSQQVGNSPLHF. The CDR3 nucleotides read TGTGCCAGCAGTCAACAGGTTGGAAATTCACCCCTCCACTTT.

The sample holds a few counts of this clonotype. The chain recombines TRBV14 with TRBJ2-5; no definite D call. The CDR3 contains 15 residues. Germline V gene sequence: CDR1 SGHDN, CDR2 FVKESK. V shed 0 bases and J shed 7 bases, with 15 bases lying between them. The CDR3 nucleotides are TGTGCCAGCAGCCAAGATGAAGAGGCTCCGGGGACCCAGTACTTC. The encoded protein is CASSQDEEAPGTQYF.

The chain is built from TRBV7-2 and TRBJ2-7; TRBD1 might be the D (6 bases). The CDR3 is 14 residues long. V was cut by 8 bases and J by 2 bases, with 16 bases left in between. Germline CDR1 SGHTA, CDR2 FQGNSA. CDR3 nucleotide sequence: TGTGCCAGCCAGTTCCTGGGACAAACCTACGAGCAGTACTTC. Translation gives CASQFLGQTYEQYF. Together with reference TRBV7-2 and TRBJ2-7, the CDR3 gives the full variable domain: GAGVSQSPSNKVTEKGKDVELRCDPISGHTALYWYRQSLGQGLEFLIYFQGNSAPDKSGLPSDRFSAERTGGSVSTLTIQRTQQEDSAVYLCASQFLGQTYEQYFGPGTRLTVT.